Listed below are T cell receptor beta chains from one sample, sequenced in a study of blood T cell repertoires in COVID-19. Here immunoSEQ multiplex PCR was the method, and the copy in TCRdb shows in-frame clones only, minus some. The sample carries under 90,000 clones, over 75% recorded once. Sequences were obtained from peripheral blood. The origin of the receptors is a man aged 65-85 years with active or convalescent COVID-19. CDR3s include the opening cysteine and the closing phenylalanine or tryptophan. Each record gives: D gene, clone size, J gene, V gene, CDR3 protein, CDR3 DNA. The D gene is left open where the match is weak. Some rows have no size entry. The others give once, few or many, or a class for an expanded clone.

TRBD2,-,TRBJ2-7,TRBV10-3,CAISGRGGGSYEQYF,TGTGCCATCAGTGGCCGGGGGGGCGGCTCCTACGAGCAGTACTTC
TRBD2,-,TRBJ2-7,TRBV3-1/TRBV3-2,CASSRRTSGRDYEQYF,TGTGCCAGCAGCCGTCGGACTAGCGGGAGGGACTACGAGCAGTACTTC
TRBD2,-,TRBJ2-5,TRBV9,CASSVVAGGLETQYF,TGTGCCAGCAGCGTAGTGGCGGGAGGGCTGGAGACCCAGTACTTC
-,-,TRBJ2-7,TRBV5-1,CASSLAPGSRAYEQYF,TGCGCCAGCAGCTTGGCCCCCGGTTCCCGGGCCTACGAGCAGTACTTC
TRBD2,once,TRBJ2-2,TRBV18,CASSPSAGGPGTGELFF,TGTGCCAGCTCACCAAGCGCGGGAGGGCCAGGGACCGGGGAGCTGTTTTTT
-,-,TRBJ1-2,TRBV2,CASNGGSNYGYTF,TGTGCCAGCAATGGAGGATCTAACTATGGCTACACCTTC
-,-,TRBJ2-1,TRBV15,CATSAGGYNEQFF,TGTGCCACCAGCGCAGGGGGGTACAATGAGCAGTTCTTC
TRBD1,-,TRBJ2-2,TRBV19,CASSRQGDNTGELFF,TGTGCCTCCTCTCGACAGGGGGATAACACCGGGGAGCTGTTTTTT
TRBD1,-,TRBJ2-2,TRBV5-6,CASSFSGGLAGELFF,TGTGCCAGCAGCTTCTCAGGGGGCTTGGCCGGGGAGCTGTTTTTT
-,-,TRBJ2-5,TRBV30,CAWSVQETQYF,TGTGCCTGGAGTGTACAGGAGACCCAGTACTTC
TRBD1,-,TRBJ1-6,TRBV2,CASSITGGGSPLHF,TGTGCCAGCAGTATTACAGGGGGCGGGTCACCCCTCCACTTT
-,-,TRBJ1-1,TRBV10-1,CASSESGLGANTEAFF,TGCGCCAGCAGTGAGTCTGGGTTGGGAGCGAACACTGAAGCTTTCTTT
-,-,TRBJ2-7,TRBV5-6,CASSLFSGGLSYEQYF,TGTGCCAGCAGCTTGTTTTCCGGGGGGCTTTCCTACGAGCAGTACTTC
-,-,TRBJ1-2,TRBV5-1,CASTGDFYGYTF,TGCGCCAGCACCGGAGACTTCTATGGCTACACCTTC
TRBD1,-,TRBJ1-5,TRBV18,CASSPGDRGNQPQHF,TGTGCCAGCTCACCGGGGGACAGGGGAAATCAGCCCCAGCATTTT
TRBD1,-,TRBJ1-6,TRBV18,CASSPFDREGSPLHF,TGTGCCAGCTCACCATTCGACAGGGAAGGTTCACCCCTCCACTTT
TRBD2,-,TRBJ2-6,TRBV6-5,CASSYAGGAGANVLTF,TGTGCCAGCAGTTACGCCGGGGGGGCCGGGGCCAACGTCCTGACTTTC
-,-,TRBJ2-1,TRBV5-6,CASTLTDSNEQFF,TGTGCCAGCACCTTGACGGACTCCAATGAGCAGTTCTTC
TRBD1,-,TRBJ1-1,TRBV7-9,CASSTRDRGRLMNTEAFF,TGTGCCAGCAGCACACGGGACAGGGGGCGCCTAATGAACACTGAAGCTTTCTTT
-,-,TRBJ2-7,TRBV30,CAWSNRVEQYF,TGTGCCTGGAGTAACAGGGTCGAGCAGTACTTC
-,-,TRBJ2-2,TRBV2,CASTPWALSGELFF,TGTGCCAGCACTCCATGGGCCCTGTCCGGGGAGCTGTTTTTT
-,-,TRBJ2-5,TRBV5-1,CASSLAGQGWTQYF,TGCGCCAGCAGCTTGGCCGGGCAGGGATGGACCCAGTACTTC
TRBD2,-,TRBJ2-7,TRBV11-2,CASSRLAGGPGYEQYF,TGTGCCAGCAGCCGACTAGCGGGAGGGCCAGGGTACGAGCAGTACTTC
-,-,TRBJ2-5,TRBV15,CATSRDEWGVQETQYF,TGTGCCACCAGCAGAGATGAGTGGGGGGTACAAGAGACCCAGTACTTC
TRBD2,once,TRBJ2-3,TRBV4-1,CASSLVRAGLSTDTQYF,TGCGCCAGCAGCCTTGTAAGAGCGGGGCTGAGCACAGATACGCAGTATTTT
-,-,TRBJ2-1,TRBV5-4,CASSLDAQGYNEQFF,TGTGCCAGCAGCTTGGATGCGCAGGGTTACAATGAGCAGTTCTTC
-,-,TRBJ2-6,TRBV3-1/TRBV3-2,CASSQVGAGANVLTF,TGTGCCAGCAGCCAAGTGGGAGCCGGGGCCAACGTCCTGACTTTC
-,-,TRBJ1-5,TRBV19,CASRVQGSEPQHF,TGTGCCAGTAGAGTCCAGGGGTCAGAGCCCCAGCATTTT